This entry is about one T cell receptor beta chain. The antigen is unknown. The data are from a study of human T cells and chemical hapten exposure. On the study more broadly: On about 2 cm by about 2 cm of upper inner arm skin, sensitization was performed with 2% DPC. 0.01% DPC was applied to the upper back in patch tests, which were read at 6 days.

From the RACE reads, TCRdb called clonotypes with MiXCR, one entry per CDR3 protein. The table records approximately 180,000 distinct CDR3 sequences, roughly 30% of them present only once. The time point is: pre-sensitization, week 0. The treatment: therapeutic diphenylcyclopropenone sensitization with weekly scalp DPC. Prior to each patch test being applied, blood was drawn. Study-level results: Expanded TCRs formed significantly more large CDR3 similarity clusters than controls.

The V end lost 1 base, the J end lost 2 bases, and 9 bases lay between the germline ends. The germline V gene has CDR1 LGHNA and CDR2 YSLEER. The CDR3 extends over 15 amino acids. This clonotype was sampled from a woman in her thirties with alopecia areata. Some clones in this sample may be carry-over from other donors' samples. The sequences come from whole blood, collected in connection with sensitization to the hapten diphenylcyclopropenone (DPC). The chain uses TRBV4-3 and TRBJ1-5; D is unresolved. The CDR3 here is CASSQAVRGNQPQHF. The CDR3 DNA is TGCGCCAGCAGCCAAGCCGTTCGGGGCAATCAGCCCCAGCATTTT.